One sample yielded the 23 T cell receptor beta chains listed below, sequenced in a study of cytotoxic CD8 clonotypes in ibrutinib-treated CLL. Assay used: immunoSEQ multiplex PCR; TCRdb lists only in-frame clones, some missing. The data contain roughly 180,000 clones, over 60% of them singletons. Sequences were derived from PBMCs, sampled after 24 months of ibrutinib treatment. These TCRs come from a human donor with chronic lymphocytic leukemia.

The gene calls are TRBV9 and TRBJ1-1; D might be TRBD1 (5 bases). Trimming pared 3 bases from V and 2 bases from J, leaving 8 bases between. Per germline, CDR1 SGDLS and CDR2 YYNGEE. This CDR3 region has 13 residues. The CDR3 protein is CASSADRNTEAFF. The CDR3 nucleotides read TGTGCCAGCAGCGCCGACAGAAACACTGAAGCTTTCTTT.

The V and J genes are TRBV6-5 and TRBJ2-3; 9 nucleotides align to TRBD2. The CDR3 contains 16 residues. Germline-derived CDR1 and CDR2 are MNHEY and SVGAGI. The trim removed 0 bases at V and 0 bases at J, leaving 1 base unmatched. CDR3 protein: CASSYSTSGSTDTQYF. In DNA, the CDR3 is TGTGCCAGCAGTTACTCGACTAGCGGCAGCACAGATACGCAGTATTTT.

CDR3 sequence (DNA): TGTGCCTGGAGTGTACTACCGAACACTGAAGCTTTCTTT. Its protein is CAWSVLPNTEAFF. This chain joins TRBV30 and TRBJ1-1; D is unresolved. This CDR3 comprises 13 residues. Germline CDR1 is GTSNPN and CDR2 is SVGIG (reference sequence). V was cut by 0 bases and J by 1 base, with 6 bases left in between. Together with reference TRBV30 and TRBJ1-1, the CDR3 gives the full variable domain: SQTIHQWPATLVQPVGSPLSLECTVEGTSNPNLYWYRQAAGRGLQLLFYSVGIGQISSEVPQNLSASRPQDRQFILSSKKLLLSDSGFYLCAWSVLPNTEAFFGQGTRLTVV.

V usage is TRBV4-1 and J usage is TRBJ1-5, with unresolved D. The V gene's germline CDR1 is MGHRA and CDR2 YSYEKL. The CDR3 sequence is 15 residues long. V was clipped by 4 bases and J by 4 bases, with 14 bases between them. In DNA form, the CDR3 reads TGCGCCAGCAGCCTCAAGATAGGTGGGAATCAGCCCCAGCATTTT. Translated: CASSLKIGGNQPQHF.

The genes are TRBV11-2 and TRBJ1-1; D might be TRBD1 (5 bases). Trimming shortened V by 5 bases and J by 0 bases, and 16 bases separated the two germline ends. The CDR3 runs 16 residues. Germline-derived CDR1 and CDR2 are SGHAT and FQNNGV. In nucleotides, the CDR3 is TGTGCCAGCAGCCAAACCAGACAGTTCATGAACACTGAAGCTTTCTTT. Amino acids: CASSQTRQFMNTEAFF.

The chain recombines TRBV2 with TRBJ2-2; D ambiguous. This CDR3 contains 15 residues. Germline lookup yields CDR1 SNHLY and CDR2 FYNNEI. V was pared by 7 bases and J by 2 bases, with 14 bases between. CDR3 nucleotide sequence: TGTGCCAGCATTATAGCTTCGGCCAACACCGGGGAGCTGTTTTTT. Its protein product is CASIIASANTGELFF.

The rearrangement links TRBV11-2 to TRBJ2-5; D is uncertain. V shed 3 bases and J shed 3 bases, with 11 bases lying between them. Germline V lookup: CDR1 SGHAT, CDR2 FQNNGV. The CDR3 contains 14 residues. The chain's CDR3 is CASSLRSEKETQYF. As DNA, the CDR3 is TGTGCCAGCAGCTTGCGGTCCGAGAAAGAGACCCAGTACTTC.

The chain carries TRBV4-3 and TRBJ2-3, with D perhaps TRBD2 (6 bases). V lost 2 bases and J lost 2, with 14 bases in between. CDR3 length equals 16 residues. Looked up from germline, CDR1 is LGHNA and CDR2 is YSLEER. The CDR3 nucleotides read TGCGCCAGCAGCCAACTCCGGGACTCCGTCACAGATACGCAGTATTTT. Translating gives CASSQLRDSVTDTQYF.

V gene TRBV9 combines with J gene TRBJ2-3; 11 bases agree with TRBD2. Germline-derived CDR1 and CDR2 are SGDLS and YYNGEE. The CDR3 spans 17 residues. V trimming: 4 bases; J trimming: 3 bases; junction bases outside the gene matches: 10. CDR3 sequence reads: CASSPRTSGSRTDTQYF. CDR3 sequence (DNA): TGTGCCAGCAGCCCGCGAACTAGCGGGAGTAGGACAGATACGCAGTATTTT.

The chain employs TRBV4-1 and TRBJ2-7, with a possible D match to TRBD2 (6 bases). The CDR3 has 14 amino acids. V was shortened by 1 base and J by 3 bases, with 10 bases between the two germline ends. Germline CDR1 reads MGHRA; CDR2 reads YSYEKL. Written as DNA, the CDR3 is TGCGCCAGCAGCCAAGGGACTACCAGCTACGAGCAGTACTTC. This sequence encodes CASSQGTTSYEQYF.

V usage is TRBV5-4 and J usage is TRBJ2-7; 10 nucleotides match TRBD2. Germline CDR1 is SGHNT and CDR2 is YYREEE (reference sequence). There are 17 residues in the CDR3. J lost 5 bases, V lost 4 bases, and 15 bases had no gene match. CDR3 region: CASSKDRVSSGRNEQYF. The DNA for the CDR3 is TGTGCCAGCAGCAAGGACAGGGTGTCTAGCGGGAGAAACGAGCAGTACTTC.

J is TRBJ1-1 and V is TRBV7-3; 10 bases align to TRBD1. CDR1 and CDR2 from the germline V gene are SGHTA and FQGTGA. The CDR3 length is 14 residues. Losses at the gene ends were 5 bases for V and 10 bases for J; bases not matched to a gene: 10. The CDR3 sequence: CASSPQTGGAGAFF. DNA of the CDR3: TGTGCCAGCAGCCCCCAGACAGGGGGCGCGGGAGCTTTCTTT.

The gene calls are TRBV10-3 and TRBJ2-1; maybe TRBD2 (6 bases). The CDR3 loop spans 18 amino acids. Trimming cost V 4 bases and J 5 bases, with 24 bases left between them. The germline gives CDR1 ENHRY, CDR2 SYGVKD. CDR3 in DNA: TGTGCCATCAGTGCTTTGGGGGGTCTACCCGTTGGGAACAATGAGCAGTTCTTC. It yields the protein CAISALGGLPVGNNEQFF.

A note on this clone: One end of the junction is discordant with germline, which a read error may explain. The CDR3 protein is CASSLAGGDIGELFF. The DNA for the CDR3 is TGTGCCAGCAGTTTAGCGGGAGGGGACATCGGGGAGCTGTTTTTT. This rearrangement joins TRBV7-2 to TRBJ2-2, with 11 bases lining up with TRBD2. CDR1 is SGHTA, CDR2 FQGNSA, per germline. CDR3 size: 15 residues.

The rearrangement uses TRBV29-1 and TRBJ1-2, with TRBD1 as a possible D gene (5 bases). Germline V lookup: CDR1 SQVTM, CDR2 ANQGSEA. Between the trimmed V and J ends, which lost 5 bases and 5 bases, there was a span of 15 bases. The CDR3 is made up of 13 amino acids. Here the CDR3 reads CSVTPGTEYGYTF. The CDR3 DNA reads TGCAGCGTTACCCCCGGGACGGAATATGGCTACACCTTC.

The rearrangement joins TRBV20-1 to TRBJ1-3; 7 nucleotides line up with TRBD1. The J segment lost 14 bases and the V segment lost 6 bases, leaving 7 bases of the junction unmatched. The CDR3 sequence is 10 residues long. Germline V CDR1 and CDR2: DFQATT, SNEGSKA (reference sequence). The CDR3 region has the DNA TGCAGTGCATGGGGACAGACCCTATATTTT. It translates to CSAWGQTLYF.

This chain uses TRBV6-5 with TRBJ1-2; D gene uncertain. The V gene lost 6 bases and the J gene lost 1 base, with 6 bases spanning the gap. Germline CDR1 MNHEY, CDR2 SVGAGI. The CDR3 is 12 residues long. The CDR3 DNA sequence: TGTGCCAGCAGAAGGGATAACTATGGCTACACCTTC. Protein sequence: CASRRDNYGYTF.

V is TRBV25-1 and J is TRBJ1-4; 8 bases are a match to TRBD1. CDR3 size: 16 residues. V gave up 3 bases and J gave up 7 bases; unmatched junction bases: 10. Germline loops: CDR1 MGHDK, CDR2 SYGVNS. The CDR3 DNA follows: TGTGCCAGCAGTGACTCAATAGGACAGGGTAGTGAAAAACTGTTTTTT. Residues: CASSDSIGQGSEKLFF.

This clone was observed a single time. This chain uses TRBV5-4 with TRBJ2-1; D gene unclear. Germline CDR1 SGHNT, CDR2 YYREEE (reference sequence). This CDR3 has 12 amino acids. Trimming took off 3 bases at V and 9 bases at J, with 10 bases between the two ends. This CDR3 reads CASSSRDLEQFF. CDR3 sequence (DNA): TGTGCCAGCAGCTCCCGCGACCTTGAGCAGTTCTTC.

The J gene is TRBJ1-5, the V gene TRBV6-4, with D perhaps TRBD1 (5 bases). With 5 bases removed from V and 3 bases from J, the gap between germline ends came to 11 bases. CDR3 length: 14 amino acids. Looked up from germline, CDR1 is MRHNA and CDR2 is SNTAGT. The CDR3 DNA follows: TGTGCCAGCAGTCCGACAGCGAACAATCAGCCCCAGCATTTT. This codes for CASSPTANNQPQHF.

This clone was detected once. CDR3 DNA: TGTGCCATCAAACCCGGGACAGAGAATGAGCAGTTCTTC. Encoded protein: CAIKPGTENEQFF. The V gene is TRBV10-3, the J gene TRBJ2-1; 7 bases fit TRBD1. Trimming cost V 7 bases and J 7 bases; bases outside gene matches: 7. From germline, CDR1 is ENHRY and CDR2 SYGVKD. CDR3 length: 13 residues.

This clone was observed once. This chain joins TRBV4-3 and TRBJ2-6; a weak D match, TRBD2 (6 bases). The CDR3 runs to 19 residues. Germline V gives CDR1 LGHNA, CDR2 YSLEER. The V end was cut by 4 bases, the J end by 0 bases, with 19 bases between. Written as DNA, the CDR3 is TGCGCCAGCAGCCTAAGGAGGGTCATGACGCGCTCTGGGGCCAACGTCCTGACTTTC. It is translated as CASSLRRVMTRSGANVLTF.

V is TRBV18 and J is TRBJ1-1; D might be TRBD1 (6 bases). V was pared by 6 bases and J by 4 bases, with 15 bases between. Germline CDR1 reads KGHSH; CDR2 reads LQKENI. There are 14 residues in the CDR3. CDR3 amino acids: CASSLSAGATEAFF. CDR3 bases: TGTGCCAGCTCCCTCTCGGCAGGGGCCACTGAAGCTTTCTTT. Based on the CDR3 plus reference TRBV18 and TRBJ1-1, the full variable domain is NAGVMQNPRHLVRRRGQEARLRCSPMKGHSHVYWYRQLPEEGLKFMVYLQKENIIDESGMPKERFSAEFPKEGPSILRIQQVVRGDSAAYFCASSLSAGATEAFFGQGTRLTVV.